This TCR beta chain is drawn from a study of T cells in localized non-small cell lung cancer (dated by TCRdb to the early 2020s). Describing the broader study: T cell repertoires of 200 to 250 early-stage NSCLC patients were analyzed, with tumors being compared against uninvolved tumor-adjacent lungs. The cohort was made up of around 250 treatment-naive NSCLC patients whose localized lung tumors had been resected. NSCLC patients had a mean age of around 66 years, and more than 120 were male and 107 female.

The immunoSEQ Assay was used to sequence TCR beta CDR3 regions from DNA. From the authors' description of their analysis: T cell density was computed as TCR beta template counts normalized to usable DNA estimated by amplifying housekeeping genes. Richness was estimated using the preseqR package, with extrapolation to 400,000 templates for PBMC samples and to 120,000 templates for tissue samples. Clonality was defined as one minus Pielou's evenness. Differential abundance testing on productive amino-acid clonotypes, with a minimum total count of 5 and an alpha of 0.1, was used to identify tissue-enriched TCRs. The Jaccard Index and the Morisita Overlap Index were used to measure repertoire overlap between compartments. GLIPH grouped TCR beta CDR3s together with public tetramer-defined viral CDR3s, and a viral motif had to include at least three viral sequences and also show V-gene enrichment. The immuneACCESS repertoire file appears here via TCRdb, limited to in-frame rearrangements. These files lack a portion of the clones; in checked studies, under half of the deficit traces to unresolved V genes, and the cause of the others is not known. D and trimming were read from the DNA, whereas the V and J calls and clone size are those reported in that table. Present in this sample are around 35,000 clones, roughly 90% of which were seen just once. Of the sample, roughly 12% falls within the top ten clones.

Comment on this clone: This receptor's antigen is unknown. This clone may be a read error of a much larger clone one base away.

The germline V gene (reference sequence) sets CDR1 to LNHDA and CDR2 to SQIVND. The CDR3 measures 13 amino acids from cysteine to phenylalanine. This entry keeps only the CDR3 DNA: 39 bases, framed from base 1. V loses 3 bases, J loses 8 bases, and the germline ends lie 13 bases apart. On the study overall, not on this receptor specifically: Of the top 100 tumor clones, a median of about 53 were detected in paired uninvolved adjacent lung; about 28 were also among that lung's top 100. Uninvolved tumor-adjacent lung showed the highest T cell clonality, higher than tumor, which suggests more focused antigenic responses in the uninvolved tumor-adjacent lung. Because multi-region tumor sequencing was not done, intratumor heterogeneity could not be ruled out. Higher T cell density in blood was associated with longer overall survival, whereas higher clonality in adjacent lung was associated with shorter survival. Since the design was exploratory, TCR variables were selected using unadjusted p-values with no false-discovery rate correction.

At diagnosis, tumor, uninvolved tumor-adjacent lung and peripheral blood were collected and then preserved as a mix of FFPE and fresh-frozen material. For TCR repertoire profiling, the blood samples were analyzed as peripheral blood mononuclear cells. The origin of this receptor is a female donor aged 60 or older with stage II lung adenocarcinoma. The sequencing used peripheral blood mononuclear cells, collected before any cancer treatment. The chain joins TRBV19 to TRBJ1-2, with the D gene too uncertain to name. The nucleotide sequence is TGTGCCAGTAGTATGGGATCCGTGGGCGGCTACACCTTC. It specifies CASSMGSVGGYTF.